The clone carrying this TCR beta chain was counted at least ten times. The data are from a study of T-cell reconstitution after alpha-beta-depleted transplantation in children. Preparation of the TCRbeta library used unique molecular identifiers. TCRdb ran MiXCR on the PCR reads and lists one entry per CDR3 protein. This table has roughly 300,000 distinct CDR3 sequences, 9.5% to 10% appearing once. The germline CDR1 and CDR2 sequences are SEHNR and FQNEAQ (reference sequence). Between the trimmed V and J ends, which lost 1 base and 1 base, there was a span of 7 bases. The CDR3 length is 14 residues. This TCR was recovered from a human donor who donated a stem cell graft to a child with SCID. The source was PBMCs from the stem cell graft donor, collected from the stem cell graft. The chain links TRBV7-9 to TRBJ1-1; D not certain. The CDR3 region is CASSLGGRNTEAFF. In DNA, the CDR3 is TGTGCCAGCAGCTTAGGGGGAAGGAACACTGAAGCTTTCTTT.